Included here is one T cell receptor (beta chain) sequence, with context. Its antigen is unidentified. Other nucleotide sequences from this sample produce the same CDR3. The data stem from a study of shared clonotypes between healthy human individuals. On the study more broadly: Per donor, three plates held CD4 naive cells, three held CD4 memory, two held CD8 naive and one held CD8 memory. Notes on the study in general: Between a few donors, naive CD4 clonotypes were shared at a level of around 4.9%.

Deep was the level used in running the assay. On sorted subsets, replicate PCRs used 200 to 250 ng DNA, or tens of thousands of T cell genomes. The protocol was immunoSEQ multiplex PCR, while the TCRdb copy is restricted to in-frame clones and leaves out a portion. This repertoire shows approximately 2.5 million clones, more than 90% found once; its top ten account for around 0.14%. This CDR3 is 13 amino acids long. Trimming took off 2 bases at V and 8 bases at J, with 9 bases between the two ends. CDR1 MDHEN and CDR2 SYDVKM come from the germline V gene. Source material: naive CD4+ T cells sorted from blood. Subset described: CD45RA+ positively selected. The clonotype comes from a man between 18 and 29 years old in good health. The gene calls are TRBV28 and TRBJ2-2, with unresolved D. The CDR3 region is CASSLGAPGELFF. CDR3 DNA: TGTGCCAGCAGTTTAGGTGCACCTGGGGAGCTGTTTTTT.